This T cell receptor beta chain was recovered during a study of response to subunit inactivated influenza vaccine (dated by TCRdb to 2016 to 2019). With respect to the entire study: The study used deep quantitative T cell receptor repertoire profiling to track responses to a trivalent subunit inactivated influenza vaccine. Study-wide conclusions, independent of this receptor: According to the authors, only a limited number of new T cells may be recruited by each seasonal influenza vaccination.

Libraries were constructed by RT-PCR. TCRdb records Illumina HiSeq 2500 as the sequencer. The public reads were quality trimmed at Q25 with fastp and then assembled into clones with MiXCR by TCRdb, keeping productive beta chains. When rows share a CDR3 protein, they turn into one entry using the most common DNA and genes. For this sample there are 300,000 to 350,000 distinct CDR3 sequences; approximately 20% appear just once. The top ten clones comprise 10% of the sample. The CDR3 adds up to 12 amino acids, both ends counted. The only DNA kept is the CDR3, 36 bases in frame from the first base. The germline V gene sets CDR1 to KGHSH and CDR2 to LQKENI. Between the V and J ends, shortened by 3 bases and 6 bases respectively, the junction contains 8 bases. This clonotype was observed once. It has no known antigen specificity. No conserved phenylalanine or tryptophan is present at the end of the CDR3, so a read error is the likely explanation.

This receptor was taken from a man aged 45 to 75 who received an inactivated influenza vaccine. Donor details come from another sample of the same person, matched by shared clones. The rearranged segments are TRBV18 and TRBJ1-2; a confident D gene designation cannot be given. The source was PBMCs from blood, collected approximately 22 months after vaccination. The CDR3: CASSPPTDGYTL. The DNA reads as follows: TGTGCCAGCTCACCTCCCACGGATGGCTACACCTTA.